One TCR beta chain is described in this entry. With 2 bases removed from V and 4 bases from J, the gap between germline ends came to 8 bases. Germline V CDR1 and CDR2: MNHEY, SVGAGI. This CDR3 region has 13 residues. Using immunoSEQ multiplex PCR, the repertoire was profiled, and TCRdb retains in-frame clones only, with some absent. The sample includes about 28,000 clones, around four fifths of them seen just once. The data derive from a study of OX40 agonist ivuxolimab in advanced cancers. Study-level information: Ivuxolimab, an agonistic anti-OX40 (CD134) antibody, was given to patients. Allowance was made for prior anti-PD-1, anti-PD-L1 or anti-CTLA-4 therapy, and approximately 40% had some.

The sequenced sample was CD4+ or CD8+ T cells sorted from blood, obtained in a trial of the OX40 agonist ivuxolimab. The J gene is TRBJ1-1, the V gene TRBV6-5; D is unresolved. The sequence came from an adult with an advanced solid tumor such as melanoma, head and neck, liver or kidney cancer. The CDR3 region is CASSYGSGTEAFF. In DNA, the CDR3 is TGTGCCAGCAGTTACGGGTCCGGCACTGAAGCTTTCTTT.